These 22 T cell receptor beta chains were all obtained from the same sample, sequenced in a study of T cells expressing NK-cell markers. TCRdb re-called the 5' RACE reads and catalogs CDR3 proteins one per entry, DNA excluded. The sample table includes about 390,000 distinct CDR3 sequences. Input material: blood T cells: a sorted CD56 or NKG2C T cell subset, CD4+ or CD8+ T cells, or bulk PBMC T cells (not recorded which). These receptors originate from a woman between 45 and 65 years old in good health.

CDR3 protein: CASSFLRGELFF. J is TRBJ2-2 and V is TRBV12-3 or TRBV12-4. CDR3 size: 12 residues.

V and J are TRBV5-1 and TRBJ2-1; the TCRdb call, TRBD2, lacks DNA for checking. The CDR3 extends over 16 amino acids. In germline, CDR1 is SGHRS, CDR2 YFSETQ. The CDR3 reads CASSLRGDSGAHEQFF.

The V gene is TRBV5-1, the J gene TRBJ2-2; absent DNA, TCRdb's TRBD2 call cannot be checked. Germline CDR1 is SGHRS and CDR2 is YFSETQ. This CDR3 has 17 amino acids. The CDR3 is CASSPQPGLMNTGELFF.

The chain employs TRBV6-2 or TRBV6-3 and TRBJ2-1; TCRdb reports TRBD1, a call that lacks DNA to check it against. The length of the CDR3 is 19 residues. The germline V gene has CDR1 MNHEY and CDR2 SVGEGT. The CDR3 reads CASSPTGTGGAKVNNEQFF.

The chain has TRBV7-2 and TRBJ2-2; TCRdb outputs TRBD1, but without DNA this stays unchecked. There are 15 residues in the CDR3. Germline assignment: CDR1 SGHTA and CDR2 FQGNSA. The CDR3 here is CASSLWTGAAGELFF.

The rearrangement joins TRBV6-5 to TRBJ2-1; TCRdb's assignment of TRBD2 cannot be checked, as there is no DNA. The CDR3 is 17 amino acids. Germline V CDR1 and CDR2: MNHEY, SVGAGI. CDR3 residues: CASCHLSGSMSYNEQFF.

The rearrangement uses TRBV7-3 and TRBJ1-5; TCRdb indicates TRBD1, and absent DNA this call remains unverified. In germline, CDR1 is SGHTA, CDR2 FQGTGA. The CDR3 sequence is 15 residues long. CDR3 residues: CASSSDGDRNQPQHF.

The CDR3 loop is CASSVVGTFGYEQYF. The rearrangement uses TRBV9 and TRBJ2-7; TCRdb's D call, TRBD1, is unchecked because there is no DNA. The CDR3 length is 15 residues. Germline V lookup: CDR1 SGDLS, CDR2 YYNGEE. The variable domain in full, completed from reference TRBV9 and TRBJ2-7, reads DSGVTQTPKHLITATGQRVTLRCSPRSGDLSVYWYQQSLDQGLQFLIQYYNGEERAKGNILERFSAQQFPDLHSELNLSSLELGDSALYFCASSVVGTFGYEQYFGPGTRLTVT.

The rearrangement joins TRBV5-1 to TRBJ1-2. Germline loops: CDR1 SGHRS, CDR2 YFSETQ. CDR3 length: 14 residues. This CDR3 reads CASSLAGPGYGYTF. The variable domain in full, completed from reference TRBV5-1 and TRBJ1-2, reads KAGVTQTPRYLIKTRGQQVTLSCSPISGHRSVSWYQQTPGQGLQFLFEYFSETQRNKGNFPGRFSGRQFSNSRSEMNVSTLELGDSALYLCASSLAGPGYGYTFGSGTRLTVV.

V usage is TRBV12-3 or TRBV12-4 and J usage is TRBJ2-5; with no DNA, the TCRdb D assignment of TRBD2 cannot be verified. The CDR3 consists of 17 residues. The CDR3: CASSLGTSGGYQETQYF.

V and J are TRBV29-1 and TRBJ1-2; the TRBD1 assignment by TCRdb is unverifiable without DNA. The CDR3 extends over 13 amino acids. Germline lookup yields CDR1 SQVTM and CDR2 ANQGSEA. The CDR3 loop reads CSAVGQGVGGYTF.

The V call is TRBV6-2 or TRBV6-3, the J call TRBJ2-1; absent DNA, TCRdb's TRBD1 call cannot be checked. Germline V CDR1 and CDR2: MNHEY, SVGEGT. The CDR3 has 11 residues. The CDR3 region is CASNRVGEQFF.

This chain uses TRBV2 with TRBJ2-1; the D call of TRBD2 rests on TCRdb alone, since no DNA is present to check it. CDR3 length: 16 residues. Germline lookup yields CDR1 SNHLY and CDR2 FYNNEI. CDR3 in amino acids: CASSEVRLAGNNEQFF.

The J gene is TRBJ2-1, the V gene TRBV15; TCRdb's assignment of TRBD1 cannot be checked, as there is no DNA. Germline V gives CDR1 LNHNV, CDR2 YYDKDF (reference sequence). The CDR3 consists of 19 residues. CDR3 amino acids: CATSRYPVGSAYSYNEQFF.

This rearrangement joins TRBV6-6 to TRBJ1-1; checking the TCRdb D call of TRBD1 is not possible without DNA. The CDR3 covers 17 residues. The germline V gene has CDR1 MNHNY and CDR2 SVGAGI (reference sequence). The CDR3 here is CASSHGVVIRTAFEAFF.

The chain employs TRBV11-2 and TRBJ2-5; TCRdb's assignment of TRBD2 cannot be checked, as there is no DNA. The CDR3 consists of 15 residues. Per the germline V gene, CDR1 is SGHAT and CDR2 is FQNNGV. The CDR3 loop reads CASVPSAGGEETQYF.

This chain uses TRBV5-6 with TRBJ1-5; without DNA, the TCRdb call of TRBD1 cannot be checked. The CDR3 covers 14 residues. Germline loops: CDR1 SGHDT, CDR2 YYEEEE. The CDR3 sequence: CASSFGISNQPQHF.

The rearrangement links TRBV3-1 to TRBJ2-5. Looked up from germline, CDR1 is LGHDT and CDR2 is YNNKEL (reference sequence). The CDR3 covers 16 residues. The CDR3 loop reads CASSQSLERLEETQYF.

The chain combines TRBV20-1 with TRBJ2-1. CDR1 DFQATT and CDR2 SNEGSKA come from the germline V gene (reference sequence). The CDR3 totals 16 residues. The CDR3 sequence is CSARDLLAGAYNEQFF.

The J gene is TRBJ1-4, the V gene TRBV27; absent DNA, TCRdb's TRBD1 call cannot be checked. This CDR3 spans 14 amino acids. The germline gives CDR1 MNHEY, CDR2 SMNVEV (reference sequence). CDR3 protein: CASRIRGSNEKLFF.

This CDR3 reads CASSHPTSGSRDEQFF. This rearrangement joins TRBV4-1 to TRBJ2-1; TCRdb's D call, TRBD2, is unchecked because there is no DNA. From germline, CDR1 is MGHRA and CDR2 YSYEKL. CDR3 size: 16 residues.

The chain is built from TRBV4-1 and TRBJ2-5; TCRdb returns TRBD1, unconfirmable since there is no DNA. The germline V gene encodes CDR1 MGHRA and CDR2 YSYEKL. This CDR3 region has 16 residues. The CDR3 protein is CASSPSLRGGEETQYF.